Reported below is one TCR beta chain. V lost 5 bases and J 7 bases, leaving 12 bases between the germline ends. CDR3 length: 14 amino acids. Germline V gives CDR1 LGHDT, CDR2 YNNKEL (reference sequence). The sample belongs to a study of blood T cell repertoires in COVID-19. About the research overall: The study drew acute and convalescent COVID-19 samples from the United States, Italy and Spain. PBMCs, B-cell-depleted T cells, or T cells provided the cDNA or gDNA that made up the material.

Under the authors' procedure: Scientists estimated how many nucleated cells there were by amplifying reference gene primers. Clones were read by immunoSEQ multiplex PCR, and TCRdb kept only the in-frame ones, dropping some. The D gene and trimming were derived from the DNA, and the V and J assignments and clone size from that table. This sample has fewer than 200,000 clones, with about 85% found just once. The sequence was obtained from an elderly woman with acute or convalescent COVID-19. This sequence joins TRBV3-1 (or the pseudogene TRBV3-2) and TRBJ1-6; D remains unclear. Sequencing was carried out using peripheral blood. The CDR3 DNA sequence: TGTGCCAGCAGCGGTCCGTTGGGCAATTCACCCCTCCACTTT. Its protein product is CASSGPLGNSPLHF.